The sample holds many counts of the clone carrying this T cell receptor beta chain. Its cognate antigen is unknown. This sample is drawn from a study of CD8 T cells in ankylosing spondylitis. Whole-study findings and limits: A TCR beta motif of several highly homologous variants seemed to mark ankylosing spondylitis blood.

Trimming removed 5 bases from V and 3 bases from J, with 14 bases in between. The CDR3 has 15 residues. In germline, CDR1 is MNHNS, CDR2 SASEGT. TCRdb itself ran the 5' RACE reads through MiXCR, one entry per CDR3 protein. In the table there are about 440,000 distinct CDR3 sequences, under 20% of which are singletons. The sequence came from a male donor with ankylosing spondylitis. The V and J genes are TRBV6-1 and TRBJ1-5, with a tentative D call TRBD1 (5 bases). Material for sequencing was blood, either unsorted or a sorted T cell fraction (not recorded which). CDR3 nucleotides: TGTGCCAGCAGTCTTACCGGGACGCTCAATCAGCCCCAGCATTTT. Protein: CASSLTGTLNQPQHF.